These 17 T cell receptor beta chains were sequenced from one sample in a study of blood T cell repertoires in COVID-19. Profiled with immunoSEQ multiplex PCR; TCRdb holds only in-frame clones, not every one. Here the sample spans about 410,000 clones, 75% to 90% being singletons. The specimen sequenced was peripheral blood. The receptor set was obtained from a woman under 40 with active or convalescent COVID-19.

The chain uses TRBV11-2 and TRBJ1-2; no reliable D call. The CDR3 loop spans 14 amino acids. V dropped 3 bases and J dropped 4 bases, with 12 bases sitting between them. The germline V gene encodes CDR1 SGHAT and CDR2 FQNNGV. CDR3 in DNA: TGTGCCAGCAGCTTCGGTCCGGGGTTCTATGGCTACACCTTC. It yields the protein CASSFGPGFYGYTF.

The genes are TRBV6-6 and TRBJ2-1, with 7 bases identical to TRBD2. CDR1 and CDR2 from the germline V gene are MNHNY and SVGAGI (reference sequence). The junction had 11 bases not matched to a gene; V was cut back by 4 bases and J by 8 bases. The CDR3 sequence is 15 residues long. The CDR3 nucleotides read TGTGCCAGCAGTTCTACACTGACTAGCTTCGATGAGCAGTTCTTC. This codes for CASSSTLTSFDEQFF.

As regards this clone: It differs at one base from a far larger clone, so likely a read error. The chain uses TRBV25-1 and TRBJ1-2; 8 nucleotides align to TRBD1. Germline assignment: CDR1 MGHDK and CDR2 SYGVNS. There are 11 residues in the CDR3. The ends lost 10 bases at V and 4 bases at J; junction bases unmatched: 2. This chain's CDR3 is CATGQGYGYTF. CDR3 nucleotide sequence: TGTGCCACCGGACAGGGCTATGGCTACACCTTC.

This chain connects TRBV5-6 to TRBJ2-5; possibly TRBD2 for D (5 bases). The CDR3 is made up of 14 amino acids. Trimming took 3 bases from V and 5 from J, leaving 14 bases between them. In germline, CDR1 is SGHDT, CDR2 YYEEEE. The CDR3 here is CASSSGSAKETQYF. The DNA for the CDR3 is TGTGCCAGCAGCTCTGGGAGCGCCAAGGAGACCCAGTACTTC.

V is TRBV5-1 and J is TRBJ1-2; 7 bases match TRBD1. Trimming removed 3 bases from V and 7 bases from J; junction bases left unmatched: 9. Germline lookup yields CDR1 SGHRS and CDR2 YFSETQ. The CDR3 extends over 14 amino acids. The CDR3 spells CASSSGRNRGGYTF. In DNA form, the CDR3 reads TGCGCCAGCAGCTCGGGACGGAACAGGGGTGGCTACACCTTC.

The chain has TRBV19 and TRBJ1-1, with a tentative D call TRBD1 (5 bases). The CDR3 extends over 14 amino acids. The germline gives CDR1 LNHDA, CDR2 SQIVND (reference sequence). The V end was cut by 8 bases, the J end by 0 bases, with 13 bases between. CDR3 sequence: CASGNRQLNTEAFF. CDR3 in DNA: TGTGCCAGTGGTAATAGACAGCTGAACACTGAAGCTTTCTTT.

Comment on this clone: A junction end diverges from the germline sequence, so it may reflect a read error. The J gene is TRBJ2-4, the V gene TRBV2, with TRBD2 identical over 8 bases. The CDR3 has 18 amino acids. Germline V CDR1 and CDR2: SNHLY, FYNNEI. Here the CDR3 reads CASTEPSAVRGDKNIQYF. For the CDR3, the DNA is TGTGCCAGCACTGAACCGTCAGCGGTGCGGGGGGACAAAAACATTCAGTACTTC.

The genes are TRBV4-1 and TRBJ2-4; 7 nucleotides match TRBD2. This CDR3 has 16 amino acids. CDR1 and CDR2 (germline): MGHRA, YSYEKL. J was trimmed by 1 base and V by 1 base; bases with no gene match: 4. The CDR3 is CASSQVVGGAKNIQYF. The CDR3 DNA follows: TGCGCCAGCAGCCAAGTGGTGGGAGGGGCCAAAAACATTCAGTACTTC.

J is TRBJ1-1 and V is TRBV7-2; D is possibly TRBD1 (5 bases). CDR1 and CDR2 from the germline V gene are SGHTA and FQGNSA. With 1 base removed from V and 1 base from J, the gap between germline ends came to 10 bases. The CDR3 totals 15 residues. This chain's CDR3 is CASSLGQSRNTEAFF. The CDR3 DNA follows: TGTGCCAGCAGCTTAGGACAGAGTAGGAACACTGAAGCTTTCTTT.

This chain joins TRBV19 and TRBJ2-1; 7 nucleotides match TRBD2. CDR3 length: 17 residues. CDR1 is LNHDA and CDR2 is SQIVND in the germline V gene (reference sequence). V was pared by 5 bases and J by 0 bases, with 10 bases of the junction left unmatched. The CDR3 loop is CASSPQSGAISYNEQFF. Written as DNA, the CDR3 is TGTGCCAGTAGTCCACAAAGCGGGGCCATCTCCTACAATGAGCAGTTCTTC.

This chain joins TRBV25-1 and TRBJ2-7, with 14 bases that match TRBD2. This CDR3 is built from 15 residues. Germline V lookup: CDR1 MGHDK, CDR2 SYGVNS. J lost 12 bases, V lost 4 bases, and 11 bases had no gene match. The CDR3 nucleotides are TGTGCCAGCAGTGCAACGACCGGGACTAGCGGGAGTTCGTACTTC. The encoded protein is CASSATTGTSGSSYF.

V usage is TRBV27 and J usage is TRBJ2-3, with 10 bases lining up with TRBD2. The junction had 4 bases not matched to a gene; V was cut back by 5 bases and J by 2 bases. The length of the CDR3 is 15 residues. The V gene's germline CDR1 is MNHEY and CDR2 SMNVEV (reference sequence). The CDR3: CASSHTSGNTDTQYF. The CDR3 DNA sequence: TGTGCCAGCAGTCATACTAGCGGGAACACAGATACGCAGTATTTT.

This chain connects TRBV20-1 to TRBJ2-2; the D gene is possibly TRBD1 (5 bases). The length of the CDR3 is 15 residues. Between the trimmed V and J ends, which lost 3 bases and 0 bases, there was a span of 11 bases. Germline V gene lookup returns CDR1 DFQATT and CDR2 SNEGSKA (reference sequence). CDR3 sequence: CSASRQTANTGELFF. CDR3 in DNA: TGCAGTGCTAGTAGACAGACAGCGAACACCGGGGAGCTGTTTTTT.

This clone came up once. This chain uses TRBV14 with TRBJ2-5; possibly TRBD2 for D (7 bases). V gave up 1 base and J gave up 4 bases, with 19 bases separating them. The CDR3 has 17 residues. The V gene's germline CDR1 is SGHDN and CDR2 FVKESK. CDR3 sequence: CASSQVAGRGFRETQYF. CDR3 DNA sequence: TGTGCCAGCAGCCAAGTGGCAGGGAGGGGGTTCCGAGAGACCCAGTACTTC.

Concerning this clone itself: Other DNA sequences within the sample encode an identical CDR3. The chain joins TRBV19 to TRBJ1-4, with TRBD1 as a possible D gene (5 bases). The CDR3 sequence is 13 residues long. Germline-derived CDR1 and CDR2 are LNHDA and SQIVND (reference sequence). V was trimmed by 9 bases and J by 3 bases, leaving 11 bases between them. The CDR3 nucleotides read TGTGCCAGCCGAGGGGAGGCTAATGAAAAACTGTTTTTT. Translated, it gives CASRGEANEKLFF.

The CDR3 DNA reads as TGTGCCAGCAGTGCCAGACCCCTACAGGGAATCTTACCTGAAGCTTTCTTT. Amino acids: CASSARPLQGILPEAFF. The gene calls are TRBV2 and TRBJ1-1; D perhaps matches TRBD1 (6 bases). There are 17 residues in the CDR3. V gave up 4 bases and J gave up 6 bases, with 24 bases separating them. Looked up from germline, CDR1 is SNHLY and CDR2 is FYNNEI.

The V call is TRBV5-6, the J call TRBJ2-5, with 7 bases aligning to TRBD2. The V gene end was trimmed by 0 bases and the J gene end by 5 bases; junction bases not matched to a gene: 10. CDR3 length: 16 amino acids. The germline CDR1 and CDR2 sequences are SGHDT and YYEEEE. The CDR3 DNA follows: TGTGCCAGCAGCTTGGATCCCTTGACTAGCCGGGAGACCCAGTACTTC. Translating it yields CASSLDPLTSRETQYF.